The 16 T cell receptor beta chains reported below all come from one sample, sequenced in a study of response to subunit inactivated influenza vaccine. Each CDR3 protein is one row after TCRdb ran MiXCR on the RT-PCR reads. The top ten clones hold 11% of a sample with 710,000 or so distinct CDR3 sequences, roughly 14% of them seen once. The sequenced sample was PBMCs from blood, obtained roughly 12 days after vaccination. These receptors were obtained from a man between 45 and 60 years old who received an inactivated influenza vaccine.

The sample holds a few counts of this clonotype. V is TRBV27 and J is TRBJ1-3, with D possibly being TRBD1 (5 bases). V lost 3 bases and J lost 1, with 19 bases in between. Germline V gene sequence: CDR1 MNHEY, CDR2 SMNVEV (reference sequence). This CDR3 has 18 residues. The CDR3 protein is CASSFLPPNSGSGNTIYF. The CDR3 DNA is TGTGCCAGCAGTTTCCTACCCCCCAACTCAGGGTCTGGAAACACCATATATTTT.

The chain is built from TRBV15 and TRBJ2-3; D is undetermined. Germline CDR1 and CDR2: LNHNV and YYDKDF (reference sequence). This CDR3 region has 12 residues. Trimming took off 1 base at V and 4 bases at J, with 3 bases between the two ends. CDR3 DNA sequence: TGTGCCACCAGCAGAGTCTCAGATACGCAGTATTTT. It codes for CATSRVSDTQYF.

This clonotype was found a few times. This chain uses TRBV21-1 with TRBJ2-5; TRBD2, the table's D call, lacks a check against the DNA. TRBV21-1 is reported as a pseudogene. The CDR3 spans 13 residues. CDR3 sequence: CATRLAGLETQYF. The CDR3, as DNA: TGTGCCACCAGACTAGCGGGATTAGAGACCCAGTACTTC.

The J gene is TRBJ2-3, the V gene TRBV30; 15 bases map to TRBD2. Germline CDR1 and CDR2: GTSNPN and SVGIG (reference sequence). The V segment lost 4 bases and the J segment 6 bases; nucleotides outside the gene matches: 5. CDR3 length equals 15 residues. The CDR3, as DNA: TGTGCCTGGAACACCGGACTAGCGGGGGGGGATACGCAGTATTTT. This encodes CAWNTGLAGGDTQYF.

This clonotype was counted only a few times. The rearrangement joins TRBV12-3 or TRBV12-4 to TRBJ2-3; D unclear. V was clipped by 5 bases and J by 0 bases, with 21 bases between them. CDR3 length: 18 amino acids. The CDR3 is CASSPSVVGKISTDTQYF. The CDR3 bases are TGTGCCAGCAGTCCCAGTGTCGTGGGGAAAATCAGCACAGATACGCAGTATTTT.

This clonotype was seen ten or more times. This chain connects TRBV5-1 to TRBJ1-1; D is ambiguous. The CDR3 loop spans 15 amino acids. The V gene lost 5 bases and the J gene lost 3 bases, with 17 bases spanning the gap. Germline CDR1 SGHRS, CDR2 YFSETQ. Written as DNA, the CDR3 is TGCGCCAGCAGTTCTGCTCGGCACGGATACACTGAAGCTTTCTTT. As protein: CASSSARHGYTEAFF.

The genes are TRBV2 and TRBJ2-5; TRBD2 agrees at 8 bases. Germline V gene sequence: CDR1 SNHLY, CDR2 FYNNEI. The CDR3 has 16 amino acids. Trimming at V came to 6 bases and at J to 4 bases, leaving 13 bases not matched to a gene. CDR3 in amino acids: CASSRLGGAGSETQYF. DNA for the CDR3: TGTGCCAGCAGCCGCCTCGGGGGGGCGGGATCAGAGACCCAGTACTTC. The full variable domain, its missing parts supplied by reference TRBV2 and TRBJ2-5, is EPEVTQTPSHQVTQMGQEVILRCVPISNHLYFYWYRQILGQKVEFLVSFYNNEISEKSEIFDDQFSVERPDGSNFTLKIRSTKLEDSAMYFCASSRLGGAGSETQYFGPGTRLLVL.

The rearrangement links TRBV18 to TRBJ2-7; 7 nucleotides agree with TRBD2. From germline, CDR1 is KGHSH and CDR2 LQKENI. The junction had 10 bases not matched to a gene; V was cut back by 3 bases and J by 2 bases. The CDR3 has 16 residues. The CDR3, as DNA: TGTGCCAGCTCACCCGAGGGAGCGGGACGGCCCTACGAGCAGTACTTC. This encodes CASSPEGAGRPYEQYF.

The count of this clonotype is one. The CDR3 here is CASSPRGLAGGSRYTF. The CDR3 coding sequence is TGTGCCAGCAGCCCAAGGGGCTTGGCAGGGGGCAGCCGCTACACCTTC. This chain uses TRBV7-2 with TRBJ1-2; 8 bases fit TRBD1. From germline, CDR1 is SGHTA and CDR2 FQGNSA. The CDR3 extends over 16 amino acids. The ends lost 5 bases at V and 9 bases at J; junction bases unmatched: 17.

This clonotype showed up just a few times. The chain combines TRBV6-5 with TRBJ2-6; 9 bases are a match to TRBD1. The CDR3 consists of 17 residues. Germline-derived CDR1 and CDR2 are MNHEY and SVGAGI. Trimming at V came to 2 bases and at J to 3 bases, leaving 5 bases not matched to a gene. The CDR3 protein is CASSYGTGGSGANVLTF. The CDR3 DNA follows: TGTGCCAGCAGTTACGGTACAGGGGGCAGTGGGGCCAACGTCCTGACTTTC.

This clonotype was counted only a few times. The rearrangement uses TRBV12-3 or TRBV12-4 and TRBJ1-5; unclear D gene. Trimming cost V 6 bases and J 4 bases, with 25 bases left between them. This CDR3 has 18 amino acids. CDR3 loop: CASSLGIGPRGPNQPQHF. In DNA, the CDR3 is TGTGCCAGCAGCCTGGGAATAGGACCTCGCGGGCCGAATCAGCCCCAGCATTTT.

The gene calls are TRBV12-3 or TRBV12-4 and TRBJ2-1, with 13 bases aligning to TRBD2. V dropped 7 bases and J dropped 7; count of bases not matched to a gene: 4. This CDR3 has 14 residues. CDR3 in DNA: TGTGCCAGCACAGGGACTAGCGGGACGAATGAGCAGTTCTTC. Protein: CASTGTSGTNEQFF.

The rearrangement joins TRBV12-3 or TRBV12-4 to TRBJ2-1; D uncertain. This CDR3 region has 16 residues. Trimming removed 5 bases from V and 0 bases from J, with 14 bases in between. The CDR3 spells CASSLRRSASYNEQFF. The CDR3 bases are TGTGCCAGCAGTCTAAGGCGTTCCGCCTCCTACAATGAGCAGTTCTTC.

There are a few counts of this clonotype. The rearrangement uses TRBV7-3 and TRBJ2-5; possible D gene TRBD2, 6 bases. This CDR3 comprises 14 residues. Germline CDR1 is SGHTA and CDR2 is FQGTGA. The ends were cut back, 5 bases at V and 4 bases at J, with 14 bases in the middle. The CDR3 protein is CASSPGLLGETQYF. CDR3 DNA sequence: TGTGCCAGCAGCCCGGGACTTTTGGGAGAGACCCAGTACTTC. The full variable domain, completed using reference TRBV7-3 and TRBJ2-5, is GAGVSQTPSNKVTEKGKYVELRCDPISGHTALYWYRQSLGQGPEFLIYFQGTGAADDSGLPNDRFFAVRPEGSVSTLKIQRTERGDSAVYLCASSPGLLGETQYFGPGTRLLVL.

This clonotype was counted at least ten times. One end of the junction fails to match germline, which may point to a read error. J is TRBJ2-1 and V is TRBV20-1, with 10 bases matching TRBD2. The length of the CDR3 is 15 residues. CDR1 is DFQATT and CDR2 is SNEGSKA in the germline V gene (reference sequence). CDR3 protein: CSARLAGLSSNEQFF. DNA of the CDR3: TGCAGTGCTCGACTAGCGGGTCTTTCCTCCAATGAGCAGTTCTTC.

The gene calls are TRBV29-1 and TRBJ1-2; D is undetermined. The CDR3 spans 12 residues. The V and J ends lost 4 bases and 4 bases respectively, with 10 bases between them. The germline CDR1 and CDR2 sequences are SQVTM and ANQGSEA. Written as DNA, the CDR3 is TGCAGCGTTGCCGGTGGGGTCTATGGCTACACCTTC. Its translation: CSVAGGVYGYTF.